The rows below give T cell receptor beta chains drawn from one sample of a study of OX40 agonist ivuxolimab in advanced cancers. Data came from immunoSEQ multiplex PCR; TCRdb stores just in-frame clones and leaves some out. Of 25,000 to 40,000 clones in the sample, more than 80% are singletons; the top ten hold roughly 12%. Source: CD4+ or CD8+ T cells sorted from blood, taken in a trial of the OX40 agonist ivuxolimab. All receptors come from an adult with an advanced solid tumor such as melanoma, head and neck, liver or kidney cancer. Each CDR3 is given with its conserved first and last residue. The order of the fields is D gene, V gene, J gene, clone size, CDR3 protein, CDR3 DNA. A D gene is named only where the DNA matches it firmly. Rows give clone size only sometimes, using once, few, many, or a class for an expanded clone.

D: -
V: TRBV4-3
J: TRBJ2-3
size: few
CDR3: CASSQDLASTDTQYF
DNA: TGCGCCAGCAGCCAAGATTTGGCCTCCACAGATACGCAGTATTTT

D: -
V: TRBV29-1
J: TRBJ2-1
size: once
CDR3: CSVETLRGNEQFF
DNA: TGCAGCGTTGAAACGTTGCGAGGCAATGAGCAGTTCTTC

D: TRBD2
V: TRBV5-4
J: TRBJ2-7
size: -
CDR3: CASRTSGAGEQYF
DNA: TGTGCCAGCAGAACTAGCGGGGCGGGGGAGCAGTACTTC

D: -
V: TRBV6-6
J: TRBJ1-1
size: -
CDR3: CASSYSRGGGDTEAFF
DNA: TGTGCCAGCAGTTACTCGAGAGGCGGGGGGGACACTGAAGCTTTCTTT

D: -
V: TRBV7-9
J: TRBJ2-7
size: -
CDR3: CASSPRDKDYEQYF
DNA: TGTGCCAGCAGCCCTCGGGATAAAGACTACGAGCAGTACTTC

D: -
V: TRBV27
J: TRBJ2-3
size: few
CDR3: CASSPVGADTQYF
DNA: TGTGCCAGCAGCCCCGTAGGAGCAGATACGCAGTATTTT

D: TRBD1
V: TRBV2
J: TRBJ1-2
size: -
CDR3: CASYILDRAFGYTF
DNA: TGTGCCAGCTATATCCTCGACAGGGCCTTTGGCTACACCTTC

D: TRBD1
V: TRBV4-1
J: TRBJ2-7
size: -
CDR3: CASSQEARGLSYEQYF
DNA: TGCGCCAGCAGCCAAGAAGCTAGGGGGCTATCCTACGAGCAGTACTTC

D: TRBD2
V: TRBV7-9
J: TRBJ2-7
size: -
CDR3: CASSLAASGEQYF
DNA: TGTGCCAGCAGCTTAGCAGCTAGCGGCGAGCAGTACTTC

D: TRBD2
V: TRBV28
J: TRBJ2-3
size: once
CDR3: CASSLAHSGVTDTQYF
DNA: TGTGCCAGCAGTTTAGCCCACAGCGGGGTCACAGATACGCAGTATTTT

D: TRBD2
V: TRBV13
J: TRBJ2-5
size: -
CDR3: CASSSGLVQETQYF
DNA: TGTGCCAGCAGCTCCGGACTAGTACAGGAGACCCAGTACTTC

D: -
V: TRBV7-3
J: TRBJ2-3
size: -
CDR3: CASSLVGSTDTQYF
DNA: TGTGCCAGCAGCTTAGTCGGTAGCACAGATACGCAGTATTTT

D: TRBD1
V: TRBV9
J: TRBJ2-7
size: few
CDR3: CASSVWDSYEQYF
DNA: TGTGCCAGCAGCGTATGGGACAGCTACGAGCAGTACTTC

D: -
V: TRBV2
J: TRBJ2-7
size: -
CDR3: CASSGTVPNF
DNA: TGTGCCAGCAGTGGGACGGTGCCGAACTTC

D: TRBD2
V: TRBV10-3
J: TRBJ2-5
size: -
CDR3: CAISAGDYGETQYF
DNA: TGTGCCATCAGTGCCGGGGACTATGGTGAGACCCAGTACTTC

D: TRBD1
V: TRBV7-2
J: TRBJ1-2
size: -
CDR3: CASSLSGQGRGYTF
DNA: TGTGCCAGCAGCTTATCCGGACAGGGTCGGGGCTACACCTTC

D: -
V: TRBV11-2
J: TRBJ2-7
size: -
CDR3: CASSLVTQYYEQYF
DNA: TGTGCCAGCAGCTTAGTCACCCAGTACTACGAGCAGTACTTC

D: -
V: TRBV27
J: TRBJ2-3
size: -
CDR3: CASSLVILDTQYF
DNA: TGTGCCAGCAGTTTAGTCATTTTAGATACGCAGTATTTT

D: TRBD1
V: TRBV7-2
J: TRBJ2-1
size: -
CDR3: CASSLVGGGQGFGNEQFF
DNA: TGTGCCAGCAGCTTAGTGGGCGGGGGACAGGGGTTCGGCAATGAGCAGTTCTTC

D: -
V: TRBV11-2
J: TRBJ2-7
size: -
CDR3: CASSLEPGATYEQYF
DNA: TGTGCCAGCAGCTTAGAACCAGGTGCAACCTACGAGCAGTACTTC

D: -
V: TRBV4-2
J: TRBJ1-1
size: -
CDR3: CASSQPLGHSINTEAFF
DNA: TGTGCCAGCAGCCAACCGTTGGGACACTCCATAAACACTGAAGCTTTCTTT

D: -
V: TRBV9
J: TRBJ1-2
size: -
CDR3: CASSVTSGSSYGYTF
DNA: TGTGCCAGCAGCGTAACGTCCGGCAGCTCCTATGGCTACACCTTC

D: TRBD1
V: TRBV19
J: TRBJ2-7
size: -
CDR3: CASSRMDRTPEQYF
DNA: TGTGCCAGTAGTAGAATGGACAGGACCCCCGAGCAGTACTTC

D: -
V: TRBV7-6
J: TRBJ2-1
size: -
CDR3: CASSLLLNEQFF
DNA: TGTGCCAGCAGCTTACTCCTGAATGAGCAGTTCTTC

D: TRBD1
V: TRBV7-2
J: TRBJ1-1
size: -
CDR3: CASSPEDRANTEAFF
DNA: TGTGCCAGCAGCCCAGAAGACAGGGCGAACACTGAAGCTTTCTTT

D: -
V: TRBV4-2
J: TRBJ1-4
size: few
CDR3: CASSQDAAQGFGKLFF
DNA: TGTGCCAGCAGCCAAGATGCAGCACAGGGCTTTGGAAAACTGTTTTTT

D: TRBD2
V: TRBV19
J: TRBJ2-1
size: -
CDR3: CASSPTSGGYNEQFF
DNA: TGTGCCAGTAGTCCAACGAGCGGGGGGTACAATGAGCAGTTCTTC

D: -
V: TRBV27
J: TRBJ2-7
size: -
CDR3: CASNPQGLGYEQYF
DNA: TGTGCCAGCAATCCCCAGGGATTAGGCTACGAGCAGTACTTC

D: -
V: TRBV7-7
J: TRBJ2-1
size: few
CDR3: CASSLSVLDEQFF
DNA: TGTGCCAGCAGCTTATCGGTTTTGGATGAGCAGTTCTTC

D: -
V: TRBV6-5
J: TRBJ1-6
size: once
CDR3: CASSYSESSYNSPLHF
DNA: TGTGCCAGCAGTTACTCGGAGAGCTCCTATAATTCACCCCTCCACTTT

D: TRBD1
V: TRBV2
J: TRBJ1-4
size: once
CDR3: CASSVGRGSEKLFF
DNA: TGTGCCAGCAGTGTTGGCAGGGGGAGTGAAAAACTGTTTTTT

D: -
V: TRBV6-6
J: TRBJ1-5
size: -
CDR3: CASRPTVGSNQPQHF
DNA: TGTGCCAGCAGGCCGACAGTTGGTAGCAATCAGCCCCAGCATTTT

D: -
V: TRBV4-1
J: TRBJ2-4
size: -
CDR3: CASSQGLGIQYF
DNA: TGCGCCAGCAGCCAAGGGCTAGGCATTCAGTACTTC

D: TRBD2
V: TRBV4-2
J: TRBJ2-3
size: -
CDR3: CASSDRASGNTDTQYF
DNA: TGTGCCAGCAGCGACAGGGCTAGCGGGAACACAGATACGCAGTATTTT

D: -
V: TRBV27
J: TRBJ2-7
size: few
CDR3: CASSFTGLGPYEQYF
DNA: TGTGCCAGCAGTTTTACCGGACTCGGCCCCTACGAGCAGTACTTC

D: -
V: TRBV5-6
J: TRBJ2-2
size: -
CDR3: CASSGLQGISTGELFF
DNA: TGTGCCAGCAGCGGACTACAGGGGATATCCACCGGGGAGCTGTTTTTT

D: -
V: TRBV28
J: TRBJ2-7
size: once
CDR3: CASRGFEEEQYF
DNA: TGTGCCAGCAGAGGGTTCGAGGAGGAGCAGTACTTC

D: -
V: TRBV6-5
J: TRBJ2-7
size: few
CDR3: CATNYNSYEQYF
DNA: TGTGCTACTAACTACAACTCCTACGAGCAGTACTTC

D: -
V: TRBV15
J: TRBJ2-7
size: -
CDR3: CATSGGTEAYEQYF
DNA: TGTGCCACCAGCGGGGGGACAGAAGCCTACGAGCAGTACTTC

D: TRBD2
V: TRBV28
J: TRBJ2-7
size: -
CDR3: CASSSWTSGKYEQYF
DNA: TGTGCCAGCAGTTCTTGGACTAGCGGGAAATACGAGCAGTACTTC

D: TRBD2
V: TRBV19
J: TRBJ2-1
size: -
CDR3: CASSISSGRLYNEQFF
DNA: TGTGCCAGTAGTATATCTAGCGGGAGACTCTACAATGAGCAGTTCTTC

D: TRBD1
V: TRBV2
J: TRBJ1-1
size: -
CDR3: CASTRGTNTEAFF
DNA: TGTGCCAGCACCAGGGGGACGAACACTGAAGCTTTCTTT

D: TRBD1
V: TRBV4-1
J: TRBJ2-7
size: once
CDR3: CASSQEGQGREQYF
DNA: TGCGCCAGCAGCCAAGAAGGACAGGGGCGCGAGCAGTACTTC

D: -
V: TRBV28
J: TRBJ1-5
size: -
CDR3: CASREGVPRYQPQHF
DNA: TGTGCCAGCAGAGAAGGAGTCCCGAGATATCAGCCCCAGCATTTT

D: -
V: TRBV6-5
J: TRBJ1-2
size: -
CDR3: CASSYTAGSRYTF
DNA: TGTGCCAGCAGTTACACCGCGGGCTCCCGCTACACCTTC

D: -
V: TRBV28
J: TRBJ1-1
size: -
CDR3: CASSPSEDLEAFF
DNA: TGTGCCAGCAGTCCCTCGGAGGACCTTGAAGCTTTCTTT

D: TRBD2
V: TRBV7-9
J: TRBJ2-1
size: once
CDR3: CASSQPTSGGSSYNEQFF
DNA: TGTGCCAGCAGCCAACCCACTAGCGGGGGCAGCTCCTACAATGAGCAGTTCTTC

D: -
V: TRBV7-9
J: TRBJ2-3
size: once
CDR3: CASSFDSAWGTQYF
DNA: TGTGCCAGCAGCTTCGACAGTGCCTGGGGGACGCAGTATTTT

D: -
V: TRBV5-6
J: TRBJ1-1
size: -
CDR3: CASSPGPMNTEAFF
DNA: TGTGCCAGCAGCCCGGGCCCAATGAACACTGAAGCTTTCTTT

D: TRBD1
V: TRBV7-6
J: TRBJ2-7
size: -
CDR3: CASSTGQGWSYEQYF
DNA: TGTGCCAGCAGCACGGGACAGGGGTGGTCCTACGAGCAGTACTTC

D: TRBD1
V: TRBV6-6
J: TRBJ1-2
size: -
CDR3: CASRPGQGADGYTF
DNA: TGTGCCAGCAGGCCGGGACAGGGGGCGGATGGCTACACCTTC

D: TRBD1
V: TRBV29-1
J: TRBJ2-7
size: -
CDR3: CSVDGQGNNYEQYF
DNA: TGCAGCGTTGATGGACAGGGGAATAACTACGAGCAGTACTTC